One and the same sample provided the 18 T cell receptor beta chains below, sequenced in a study of blood T cell repertoires in COVID-19 (dated by TCRdb to the early 2020s). Library creation used the immunoSEQ multiplex PCR assay. TCRdb mirrors the immuneACCESS table, restricted to in-frame sequences. Some clones are absent from its copies; in checked studies, under half trace to an unresolved V gene, and the reason for the others is unknown. Here the sample has about 160,000 clones; around 87% occur a single time. The ten biggest clones cover approximately 10% of the sample. The sequencing sample was made of peripheral blood. These receptors all come from a woman aged 70-85 years with COVID-19, enrolled during active disease.

V gene TRBV5-6 combines with J gene TRBJ1-4; 8 bases line up with TRBD1. The germline CDR1 and CDR2 sequences are SGHDT and YYEEEE. Trimming removed 3 bases from V and 3 bases from J; junction bases left unmatched: 10. The CDR3 has 17 residues. The CDR3 nucleotides read TGTGCCAGCAGCTCGTACGGGACAGGTGGAGCTAATGAAAAACTGTTTTTT. Its protein product is CASSSYGTGGANEKLFF.

The CDR3 sequence: CASSFGGASYNEQFF. CDR3 coding DNA: TGTGCCAGCAGCTTCGGCGGGGCATCCTACAATGAGCAGTTCTTC. This chain links TRBV5-4 with TRBJ2-1; TRBD2 is a possible D gene (6 bases). This CDR3 is 15 amino acids long. Germline V lookup: CDR1 SGHNT, CDR2 YYREEE (reference sequence). V shed 2 bases and J shed 1 base, with 10 bases lying between them. The whole variable domain, filled in from reference TRBV5-4 and TRBJ2-1, reads ETGVTQSPTHLIKTRGQQVTLRCSSQSGHNTVSWYQQALGQGPQFIFQYYREEENGRGNFPPRFSGLQFPNYSSELNVNALELDDSALYLCASSFGGASYNEQFFGPGTRLTVL.

This clone showed up just a few times. This sequence joins TRBV19 and TRBJ1-5; D gene uncertain. Trimming shortened V by 7 bases and J by 9 bases, and 19 bases separated the two germline ends. The CDR3 is made up of 14 amino acids. CDR1 and CDR2 (germline): LNHDA, SQIVND (reference sequence). The CDR3, as DNA: TGTGCCAGTAACCGGGGATCCCTACCATCGCCCCAGCATTTT. Residues: CASNRGSLPSPQHF. The full variable domain, completed using reference TRBV19 and TRBJ1-5, is DGGITQSPKYLFRKEGQNVTLSCEQNLNHDAMYWYRQDPGQGLRLIYYSQIVNDFQKGDIAEGYSVSREKKESFPLTVTSAQKNPTAFYLCASNRGSLPSPQHFGDGTRLSIL.

The rearrangement joins TRBV24-1 to TRBJ1-5, with D possibly being TRBD1 (6 bases). The CDR3 sequence is 14 residues long. V was pared by 5 bases and J by 6 bases, with 13 bases between. The germline V gene encodes CDR1 KGHDR and CDR2 SFDVKD. CDR3 sequence: CATSASGAGQPQHF. Written as DNA, the CDR3 is TGTGCCACCAGTGCATCAGGGGCAGGTCAGCCCCAGCATTTT.

The CDR3 DNA is TGTGCCAGCAGTCCAACAGGGGGAGAGAACGGGGAGCTGTTTTTT. Amino acids: CASSPTGGENGELFF. The V gene is TRBV6-5, the J gene TRBJ2-2; 8 nucleotides match TRBD1. The CDR3 totals 15 residues. The ends lost 5 bases at V and 7 bases at J; junction bases unmatched: 9. CDR1 MNHEY and CDR2 SVGAGI come from the germline V gene.

J is TRBJ2-5 and V is TRBV7-3; a weak D match, TRBD1 (7 bases). Germline-derived CDR1 and CDR2 are SGHTA and FQGTGA. This CDR3 is 13 amino acids long. V was shortened by 5 bases and J by 9 bases, with 16 bases between the two germline ends. Here the CDR3 DNA reads TGTGCCAGCAGCCCCGTCCCCAGGGGGGCCCAGTACTTC. It codes for CASSPVPRGAQYF.

J is TRBJ2-1 and V is TRBV5-1; 13 bases match TRBD2. With 7 bases clipped from V and 2 bases from J, the junction kept 6 bases outside the gene matches. CDR3 length: 16 amino acids. Germline V lookup: CDR1 SGHRS, CDR2 YFSETQ. CDR3 amino acids: CASRRTSGGPYNEQFF. CDR3 in DNA: TGCGCCAGCCGGAGGACTAGCGGGGGCCCCTACAATGAGCAGTTCTTC.

In DNA, the CDR3 is TGTGCCAGTAGCGAAGGGGCCCTCCCCAACTATGGCTACACCTTC. It codes for CASSEGALPNYGYTF. The chain carries TRBV19 and TRBJ1-2; D perhaps matches TRBD1 (5 bases). This CDR3 comprises 15 residues. The germline V gene has CDR1 LNHDA and CDR2 SQIVND (reference sequence). Trimming stripped 6 bases from V and 2 bases from J, with 16 bases between.

This chain links TRBV11-2 with TRBJ2-5, with D unresolved. V lost 0 bases and J lost 5, with 7 bases in between. CDR1 and CDR2 (germline): SGHAT, FQNNGV. There are 13 residues in the CDR3. In DNA, the CDR3 is TGTGCCAGCAGCTTAGAACCTAGGGAGACCCAGTACTTC. This encodes CASSLEPRETQYF.

The chain carries TRBV13 and TRBJ2-7; D uncertain. The CDR3 contains 13 residues. Trimming removed 3 bases at V and 2 bases at J, with 8 bases between. CDR1 is PRHDT, CDR2 FYEKMQ, per germline (reference sequence). CDR3 DNA: TGTGCCAGCAGCTTGGGCAGAGCCTACGAGCAGTACTTC. This sequence encodes CASSLGRAYEQYF.

This sequence joins TRBV5-4 and TRBJ1-2; the D is unclear. The germline CDR1 and CDR2 sequences are SGHNT and YYREEE (reference sequence). CDR3 length: 16 residues. V was pared by 0 bases and J by 4 bases, with 16 bases between. The CDR3 reads CASSLAGLAQAYGYTF. The DNA of the CDR3 is TGTGCCAGCAGCTTGGCCGGCCTCGCGCAGGCCTATGGCTACACCTTC. Supplemented by reference TRBV5-4 and TRBJ1-2, the full variable domain reads ETGVTQSPTHLIKTRGQQVTLRCSSQSGHNTVSWYQQALGQGPQFIFQYYREEENGRGNFPPRFSGLQFPNYSSELNVNALELDDSALYLCASSLAGLAQAYGYTFGSGTRLTVV.

The chain joins TRBV28 to TRBJ1-2; 10 positions match TRBD1. V shed 5 bases, J shed 3 bases, and the junction held 6 bases outside the gene matches. CDR1 and CDR2 (germline): MDHEN, SYDVKM. This CDR3 region has 15 residues. The CDR3 bases are TGTGCCAGCAGTCCAGGGACAGGGGTGGACTATGGCTACACCTTC. This translates into CASSPGTGVDYGYTF.

The chain's CDR3 is CASSSRLAGDLRQQYF. The DNA for the CDR3 is TGTGCCAGCAGTTCCCGACTAGCGGGGGATCTACGACAGCAGTACTTC. The chain has TRBV6-5 and TRBJ2-7, with 12 bases that match TRBD2. CDR1 is MNHEY and CDR2 is SVGAGI in the germline V gene. J was trimmed by 8 bases and V by 4 bases; bases with no gene match: 12. The CDR3 contains 16 residues.

The chain carries TRBV28 and TRBJ2-1, with 10 nucleotides matching TRBD2. V trimming: 6 bases; J trimming: 2 bases; junction bases outside the gene matches: 4. CDR1 is MDHEN, CDR2 SYDVKM, per germline. There are 15 residues in the CDR3. The CDR3 region has the DNA TGTGCCAGCAGGGGAAGCGGGGGGGCCTACAATGAGCAGTTCTTC. Translated: CASRGSGGAYNEQFF.

V usage is TRBV10-3 and J usage is TRBJ2-7; the match to TRBD2 covers 16 bases. The CDR3 is 18 residues long. Unmatched junction bases numbered 6, after V lost 0 bases and J lost 4 bases. CDR1 and CDR2 (germline): ENHRY, SYGVKD. The CDR3 DNA reads as TGTGCCATCAGTGAGTCGGGACTAGCGGGGGGGGACAAGTACGAGCAGTACTTC. This codes for CAISESGLAGGDKYEQYF.

The chain couples TRBV28 to TRBJ2-7, with a weak D call TRBD1 (6 bases). CDR3 length: 15 residues. Per the germline V gene, CDR1 is MDHEN and CDR2 is SYDVKM. Deletions cut 4 bases from V and 5 bases from J, with 18 bases between. As DNA, the CDR3 is TGTGCCAGCAGTTCCCGGGGCAGGGGAAGCAACGAGCAGTACTTC. As protein: CASSSRGRGSNEQYF.

This sequence joins TRBV19 and TRBJ2-7; D is possibly TRBD1 (5 bases). V lost 4 bases, J lost 2 bases, and 18 bases lay in between. The CDR3 contains 16 residues. Germline CDR1 reads LNHDA; CDR2 reads SQIVND (reference sequence). The DNA for the CDR3 is TGTGCCAGTAGTACCATTGGGCAGGGATTTACCTACGAGCAGTACTTC. Amino acid sequence: CASSTIGQGFTYEQYF.

The chain links TRBV28 to TRBJ2-5; D perhaps matches TRBD2 (6 bases). The germline V and J ends were trimmed by 5 bases and 3 bases, with 13 bases remaining between them. Germline V gene data show CDR1 as MDHEN and CDR2 as SYDVKM. The CDR3 is 14 amino acids. The CDR3 region is CASSRGIGKETQYF. In DNA, the CDR3 is TGTGCCAGCAGTCGGGGGATAGGTAAAGAGACCCAGTACTTC.